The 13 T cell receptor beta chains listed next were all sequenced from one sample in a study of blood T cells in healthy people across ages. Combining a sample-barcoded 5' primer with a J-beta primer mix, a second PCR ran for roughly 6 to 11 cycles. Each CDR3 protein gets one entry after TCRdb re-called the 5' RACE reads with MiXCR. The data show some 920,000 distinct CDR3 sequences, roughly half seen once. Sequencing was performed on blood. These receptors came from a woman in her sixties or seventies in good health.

The CDR3: CASSLSRVAAVQETQYF. The CDR3 nucleotides read TGTGCCAGCAGCTTATCCAGGGTGGCTGCGGTTCAAGAGACCCAGTACTTC. The gene calls are TRBV7-9 and TRBJ2-5; D is possibly TRBD1 (5 bases). CDR3 length: 17 residues. CDR1 and CDR2 (germline): SEHNR, FQNEAQ (reference sequence). V shed 2 bases and J shed 2 bases, with 18 bases lying between them.

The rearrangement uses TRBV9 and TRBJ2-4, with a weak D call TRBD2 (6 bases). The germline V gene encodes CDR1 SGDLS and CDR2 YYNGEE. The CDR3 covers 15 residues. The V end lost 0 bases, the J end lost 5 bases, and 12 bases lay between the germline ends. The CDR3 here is CASSVDGGTENIQYF. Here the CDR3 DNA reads TGTGCCAGCAGCGTAGATGGGGGGACGGAAAACATTCAGTACTTC.

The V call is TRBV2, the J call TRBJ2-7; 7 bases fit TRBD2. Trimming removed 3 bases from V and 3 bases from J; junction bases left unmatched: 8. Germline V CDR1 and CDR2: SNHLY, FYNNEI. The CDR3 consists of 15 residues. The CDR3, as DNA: TGTGCCAGCAGTGAGGGTCTAGCGGAGTACTACGAGCAGTACTTC. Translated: CASSEGLAEYYEQYF.

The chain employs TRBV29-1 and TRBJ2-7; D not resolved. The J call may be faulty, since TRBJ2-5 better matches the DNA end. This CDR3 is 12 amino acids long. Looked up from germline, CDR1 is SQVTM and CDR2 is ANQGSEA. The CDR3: CSGIGQRETQYF. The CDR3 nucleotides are TGCAGCGGGATCGGGCAGCGAGAGACCCAGTACTTC.

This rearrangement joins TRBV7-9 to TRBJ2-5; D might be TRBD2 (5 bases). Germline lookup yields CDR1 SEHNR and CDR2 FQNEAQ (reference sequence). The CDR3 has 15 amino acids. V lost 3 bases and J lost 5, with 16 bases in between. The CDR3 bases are TGTGCCAGCAGCTTGGAGTGGGGAGCCCGGGAGACCCAGTACTTC. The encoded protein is CASSLEWGARETQYF.

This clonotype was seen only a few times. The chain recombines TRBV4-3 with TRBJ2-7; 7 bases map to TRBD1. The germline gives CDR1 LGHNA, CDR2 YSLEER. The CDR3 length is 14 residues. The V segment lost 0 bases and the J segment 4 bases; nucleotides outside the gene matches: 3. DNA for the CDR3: TGCGCCAGCAGCCAAGAATCAGGGGGATACGAGCAGTACTTC. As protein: CASSQESGGYEQYF.

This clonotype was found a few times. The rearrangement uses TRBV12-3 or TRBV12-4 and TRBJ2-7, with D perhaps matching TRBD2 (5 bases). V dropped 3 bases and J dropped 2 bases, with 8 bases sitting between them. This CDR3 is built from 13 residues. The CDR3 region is CASSFQRAYEQYF. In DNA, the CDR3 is TGTGCCAGCAGTTTCCAGAGGGCCTACGAGCAGTACTTC.

In nucleotides, the CDR3 is TGCAGTGCTAGAGGCCGACAGGGAATATACACTGAAGCTTTCTTT. As protein: CSARGRQGIYTEAFF. The V call is TRBV20-1, the J call TRBJ1-1; 7 bases are shared with TRBD1. Germline CDR1 reads DFQATT; CDR2 reads SNEGSKA (reference sequence). J was trimmed by 3 bases and V by 1 base; bases with no gene match: 8. CDR3 length equals 15 residues.

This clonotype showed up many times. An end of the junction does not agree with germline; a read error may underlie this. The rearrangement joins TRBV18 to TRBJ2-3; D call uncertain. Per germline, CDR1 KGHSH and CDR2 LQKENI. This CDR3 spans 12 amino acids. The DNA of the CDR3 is TGCGCCAGCAGCCCCCTAGGGGATACGCAGTATTTT. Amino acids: CASSPLGDTQYF.

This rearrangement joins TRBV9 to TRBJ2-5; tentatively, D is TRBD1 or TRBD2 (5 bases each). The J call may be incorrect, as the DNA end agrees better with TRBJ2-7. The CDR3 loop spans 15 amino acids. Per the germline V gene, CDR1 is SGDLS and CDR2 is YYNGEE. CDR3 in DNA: TGTGCCAGCAGCGCATCCGGGACGGGGACCCACGAGCAGTACTTC. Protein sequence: CASSASGTGTHEQYF.

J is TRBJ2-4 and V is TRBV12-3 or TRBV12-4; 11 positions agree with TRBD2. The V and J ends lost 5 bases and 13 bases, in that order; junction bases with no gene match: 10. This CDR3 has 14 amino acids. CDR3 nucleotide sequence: TGTGCCAGCAGTCTCACTAGCGGGAGCAACGGGCAGTACTTC. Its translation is CASSLTSGSNGQYF.

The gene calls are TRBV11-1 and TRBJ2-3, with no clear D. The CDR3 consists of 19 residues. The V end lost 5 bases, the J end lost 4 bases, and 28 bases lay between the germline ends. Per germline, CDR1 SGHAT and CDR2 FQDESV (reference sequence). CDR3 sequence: CASSLKKASLQSRPDTQYF. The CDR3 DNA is TGTGCCAGCAGCCTTAAAAAAGCGAGTCTACAGAGTCGACCAGATACGCAGTATTTT. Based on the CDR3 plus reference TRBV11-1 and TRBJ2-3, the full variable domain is EAEVAQSPRYKITEKSQAVAFWCDPISGHATLYWYRQILGQGPELLVQFQDESVVDDSQLPKDRFSAERLKGVDSTLKIQPAELGDSAMYLCASSLKKASLQSRPDTQYFGPGTRLTVL.

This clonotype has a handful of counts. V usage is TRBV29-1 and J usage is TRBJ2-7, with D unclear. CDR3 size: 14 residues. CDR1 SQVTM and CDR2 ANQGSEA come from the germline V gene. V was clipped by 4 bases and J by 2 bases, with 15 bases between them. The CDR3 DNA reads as TGCAGCGTTGGGTATTTCAGGCCGCCCTACGAGCAGTACTTC. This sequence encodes CSVGYFRPPYEQYF.